This TCR beta chain originates from a study of identical twins. Study results and caveats: Invariant MAIT and iNKT cells could partly confound zero-insertion analyses. Reduced insertions were recorded for abundant cord blood beta clonotypes, with no such pattern in memory repertoires.

This CDR3 spans 16 amino acids. CDR1 SEHNR and CDR2 FQNEAQ come from the germline V gene (reference sequence). The ends were cut back, 3 bases at V and 2 bases at J, with 14 bases in the middle. This clonotype showed up just a few times. What it recognizes is unknown. A universal primer site arose from template switching, and cDNA bore unique molecular identifiers. MiXCR was run by TCRdb on the 5' RACE reads, yielding one entry per CDR3 protein. Among 570,000 or so distinct CDR3 sequences, around 9.6% were seen once, and the ten largest hold under 3.5%. These same records also appear under a second study, on yellow fever vaccine responses in identical twins.

Sequencing was done on a sample of PBMCs. The TCR sequence derives from a woman under 30 in good health. V gene TRBV7-9 combines with J gene TRBJ1-3; a weak D match, TRBD1 (5 bases). CDR3: CASSFGGGGAGNTIYF. In DNA, the CDR3 is TGTGCCAGCAGCTTCGGTGGCGGGGGAGCTGGAAACACCATATATTTT.